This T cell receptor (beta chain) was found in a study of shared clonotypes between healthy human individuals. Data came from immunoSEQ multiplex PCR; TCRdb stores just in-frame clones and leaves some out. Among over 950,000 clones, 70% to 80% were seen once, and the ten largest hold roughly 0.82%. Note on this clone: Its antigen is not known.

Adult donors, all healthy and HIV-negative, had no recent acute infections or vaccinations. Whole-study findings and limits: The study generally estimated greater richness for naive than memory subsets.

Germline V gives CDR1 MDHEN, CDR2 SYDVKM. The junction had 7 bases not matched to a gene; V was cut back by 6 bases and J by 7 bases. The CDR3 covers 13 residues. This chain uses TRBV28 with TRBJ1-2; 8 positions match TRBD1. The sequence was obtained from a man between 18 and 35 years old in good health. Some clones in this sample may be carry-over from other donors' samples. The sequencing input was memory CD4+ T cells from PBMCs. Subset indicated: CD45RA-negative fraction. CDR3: CASRPQGALGYTF. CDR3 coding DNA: TGTGCCAGCAGGCCTCAGGGGGCGCTTGGCTACACCTTC.